This T cell receptor (beta chain) was sequenced for a study of naive and memory T cell subsets (dated 2017 in TCRdb). For context, the study as a whole: An open-source, UMI-based TCR alpha and beta sequencing pipeline was applied to sorted naive and memory peripheral blood T cell subsets. The results of the functional CMV T cell responses matched the IgG serology results in every case. RNA was DNase-treated and reverse transcribed with TCR constant-region primers, mostly using SuperScript III. Broader findings and caveats from the paper: TCR abundance followed a power law with an exponent that was different for naive and memory subsets but consistent across the three individuals. In both CD4 and CD8 cells, the Gini index increased while Shannon and inverse Simpson diversity decreased from naive through CM, EM and EMRA. The repertoire findings for the naive and memory subsets could not be validated, as no ground truth was available. After error correction, over 90% of naive TCR sequences appeared only once, giving much steeper abundance distributions than memory subsets. Naive repertoires, especially CD8, contained a few larger clonotypes, possibly memory cells re-expressing CD45RA. Each clonotype was defined as a single alpha or beta chain sequence rather than as a paired alpha/beta receptor. RNA-based TCR counts may be influenced by expression changes linked to T cell activation and differentiation.

Separate amplification of TCR alpha and beta chain libraries was performed from the second PCR step onward. The CMV status of each donor was determined by measuring IFNgamma production from CD4+ T cells after fresh PBMCs had been stimulated overnight with CMV viral lysate. Miltenyi beads were used first to positively select CD4 T cells, and CD8 T cells were then positively selected from the CD4-negative fraction. Cells were stained for CD3, CD4, CD8, CD45RA, CD27 and a live/dead dye and were sorted on a BD Aria II into four subsets based on CD45RA and CD27. Blood came from a few healthy volunteers, each fractionated into CD4 and CD8 T cells and then into four differentiation subsets. About 130 ml of peripheral blood was collected from each donor, and PBMC were isolated by Ficoll-Paque PLUS density-gradient centrifugation. The sorted cells were lysed in RLT buffer, after which RNA was extracted using a Qiagen RNeasy kit and kept at -80 degrees C.

From a lookup of the germline V gene, CDR1 and CDR2 are KGHSH and LQKENI. Its CDR3 holds 13 amino acids, cysteine through phenylalanine. Only the CDR3 portion is preserved as DNA: 39 bases, with reading frame beginning at the first base. Between the V and J ends, shortened by 2 bases and 7 bases respectively, the junction contains 9 bases. Library construction relied on UMI-ligation and nested PCR. The beta constant-region primer consisted of an equimolar mixture of two oligonucleotides that together covered TRBC1 and TRBC2. A single-stranded oligonucleotide bearing the SP2 primer plus a 12-nucleotide UMI was ligated onto the 3' end of the cDNA by T4 RNA ligase 1. The ligated cDNA went through four rounds of PCR with nested alpha and beta constant-region primers together with the SP2 primer. The ligation reaction was kept at 16 degrees C for roughly 20-24 hours. PCR2 was typically run as a SYBR Green qPCR and stopped at a predetermined threshold to prevent over-amplification. All purifications after the first were performed with Agencourt AMPure XP magnetic beads. Library quantification was done by Qubit, followed by a TapeStation check on which the main peak was expected at around 650 bp. Pooled libraries were sequenced on an Illumina MiSeq with v2 2x251 paired-end kits, typically giving about 0.95-2.2 million reads per sample. Each sample library was pooled at 4 nM, and about 5-7% PhiX was included to improve cluster recognition. For the original study's pipeline: Using tag matching that tolerated one base-pair mismatch, Decombinator assigned V and J genes to FASTQ reads that had been processed by Demultiplexor. By using UMIs, Collapsinator corrected both sequencing errors and the frequency errors caused by PCR heterogeneity. TCRs were translated and CDR3s were extracted from the conserved cysteine to the FGXG phenylalanine by CDR3Translator, with non-productive sequences being flagged. Gini, Shannon entropy and inverse Simpson indices were calculated on repertoires that had been subsampled to equal numbers of UMI-defined TCRs. Within the linear range, a power law was fitted to clonotype abundance distributions using maximum likelihood. When run on a single naive CD8 sample, MIGEC and the pipeline yielded similar UMI counts, similar unique TCR numbers and similar clonal distributions. One analysis removed from the naive repertoire any naive TCRs that were also found in any memory subset from the same donor. Repertoires were searched for about 7,000 CMV-associated CDR3 sequences compiled from VDJdb and a published dataset. The public reads were reprocessed in TCRdb via fastp at Q25 and MiXCR, keeping in-frame beta chains. A single entry per CDR3 protein holds the most common genes and DNA from its merged rows. What appears here as the V and J calls and clone size reflects TCRdb's work, not the paper's. Counted in this sample were some 150,000 distinct CDR3 sequences; 15% to 20% of them appeared once. The ten largest clonotypes hold 0.14% to 0.15% of the sample.

Comments on this clonotype: Its specific antigen is unknown. Per-base qualities were not stored, and no clone one base away is much larger.

The chain uses TRBV18 and TRBJ1-3; the D gene is not confidently resolved. Material for sequencing was naive CD4+ T cells from blood. The meaning of the sample's cell subset or site label: naive T cells, CD45RA high CD27+. The receptor was derived from a human donor in good health. The sequenced DNA: TGTGCCAGCTCACCAGGGGAATGGAACACCATATATTTT. This encodes CASSPGEWNTIYF.